The present TCR beta chain was sequenced within a study of shared clonotypes between healthy human individuals. The repertoire was sequenced with immunoSEQ multiplex PCR; TCRdb's copy has only in-frame clones and lacks some. The sample holds roughly 2.6 million clones, around 90% seen once. The sequenced sample consisted of naive CD4+ T cells sorted from blood. Indicated subset: CD45RA+ positively selected. The sequence was obtained from a man younger than 35 in good health.

The CDR3, as DNA: TGCGCCAGCAGTTTACTAGTATACAATGAGCAGTTCTTC. This gives the protein CASSLLVYNEQFF. The chain has TRBV5-1 and TRBJ2-1; perhaps TRBD2 as D (5 bases). Trimming took 5 bases from V and 4 from J, leaving 10 bases between them. Germline V gene lookup returns CDR1 SGHRS and CDR2 YFSETQ. This CDR3 spans 13 amino acids.